This TCR beta chain was identified in a study of T-cell memory formation after mild COVID-19. Whole-study context: The two donors had largely donor-specific TCR clusters.

With respect to this clonotype: Its antigen is not identified.

CDR1 and CDR2 (germline): DFQATT, SNEGSKA (reference sequence). The CDR3 extends over 16 amino acids. Trimming took off 6 bases at V and 1 base at J, with 19 bases between the two ends. Whole-study results and caveats: Contracting CD4+ clones were located mainly in CM and EM, and CD8+ clones in EMRA.

TCRdb independently ran MiXCR on the 5' RACE reads; one entry per CDR3 protein. The repertoire includes 300,000 to 350,000 distinct CDR3 sequences, 13% to 15% of them detected once, and roughly a fifth sits in the top ten. The chain combines TRBV20-1 with TRBJ2-1, with D tentatively TRBD2 (7 bases). Specimen: PBMCs or a T cell subset sorted from them (not recorded which). This receptor was taken from a young man who had mild COVID-19 (a few samples of this study predate the infection). Cell type and time point are not known. The CDR3 sequence is CSAIASGGASYNEQFF. DNA for the CDR3: TGCAGTGCCATCGCTTCTGGGGGGGCATCCTACAATGAGCAGTTCTTC.